These 30 T cell receptor beta chains came from one sample sequenced in a study of blood T cell repertoires in COVID-19. Profiled with immunoSEQ multiplex PCR; TCRdb holds only in-frame clones, not every one. Counted here are 150,000 to 200,000 clones, about 80% occurring once; the ten biggest clones make up over 2.5%. Sequenced sample: peripheral blood. These TCRs come from a human donor with acute or convalescent COVID-19. The donor label of this sample is uncertain.

J is TRBJ1-2 and V is TRBV5-6, with 12 bases fitting TRBD1. Germline-derived CDR1 and CDR2 are SGHDT and YYEEEE. CDR3 length: 16 residues. V was clipped by 4 bases and J by 3 bases; unmatched bases: 7. In DNA form, the CDR3 reads TGTGCCAGCAGCAGCGGGACAGGGGGCTCCTACTATGGCTACACCTTC. Translated: CASSSGTGGSYYGYTF.

The chain is built from TRBV3-1 (or the pseudogene TRBV3-2) and TRBJ1-1, with D uncertain. The CDR3 runs to 11 residues. CDR1 is LGHDT, CDR2 YNNKEL, per germline (reference sequence). Trimming pared 5 bases from V and 4 bases from J, leaving 5 bases between. This CDR3 reads CASSSRTEAFF. DNA for the CDR3: TGTGCCAGCAGCTCCCGCACTGAAGCTTTCTTT.

The CDR3 sequence: CASSETSDEQFF. The DNA for the CDR3 is TGTGCCAGCAGTGAAACGAGCGATGAGCAGTTCTTC. The chain joins TRBV2 to TRBJ2-1; no reliable D call. CDR1 and CDR2 (germline): SNHLY, FYNNEI. The CDR3 runs to 12 residues. V lost 2 bases and J 8 bases, leaving 7 bases between the germline ends.

The V and J genes are TRBV29-1 and TRBJ2-6; 7 bases map to TRBD2. J was trimmed by 2 bases and V by 3 bases; bases with no gene match: 4. The V gene's germline CDR1 is SQVTM and CDR2 ANQGSEA. The CDR3 loop spans 15 amino acids. The DNA for the CDR3 is TGCAGCGTTGAGGCCGCGGGGGCTGGGGCCAACGTCCTGACTTTC. Protein: CSVEAAGAGANVLTF. Supplemented by reference TRBV29-1 and TRBJ2-6, the full variable domain reads SAVISQKPSRDICQRGTSLTIQCQVDSQVTMMFWYRQQPGQSLTLIATANQGSEATYESGFVIDKFPISRPNLTFSTLTVSNMSPEDSSIYLCSVEAAGAGANVLTFGAGSRLTVL.

This sequence joins TRBV28 and TRBJ1-4; 7 bases line up with TRBD1. The germline gives CDR1 MDHEN, CDR2 SYDVKM. This CDR3 region has 14 residues. J lost 4 bases, V lost 5 bases, and 4 bases had no gene match. The DNA of the CDR3 is TGTGCCAGCAGTCCGGGACAGCATAATGAAAAACTGTTTTTT. Its translation is CASSPGQHNEKLFF.

The chain combines TRBV21-1 with TRBJ1-5; the table's TRBD1 call for D was not verified on the DNA. TRBV21-1 is a documented pseudogene. The CDR3 is made up of 15 amino acids. CDR3 bases: TGTGCCAGCAGCAAAGGGACGGACAATAATCAGCCCCAGCATTTT. Its protein product is CASSKGTDNNQPQHF.

A word on this clone: Different DNA sequences within this sample yield the same CDR3. The genes are TRBV2 and TRBJ1-1; D remains ambiguous. CDR3 length: 13 amino acids. Germline values: CDR1 SNHLY, CDR2 FYNNEI. V lost 4 bases and J 1 base, leaving 7 bases between the germline ends. CDR3 loop: CASSGQRNTEAFF. DNA of the CDR3: TGTGCCAGCAGTGGGCAACGGAACACTGAAGCTTTCTTT.

This chain connects TRBV5-1 to TRBJ1-1, with a weak D call TRBD1 (5 bases). The CDR3 contains 16 residues. The germline V gene has CDR1 SGHRS and CDR2 YFSETQ. Trimming cost V 0 bases and J 1 base, with 13 bases left between them. The CDR3 sequence is CASSLAFDSRNTEAFF. The CDR3 nucleotides are TGCGCCAGCAGCTTGGCCTTTGACAGTAGGAACACTGAAGCTTTCTTT.

The chain combines TRBV6-1 with TRBJ1-3, with D hard to call. The germline gives CDR1 MNHNS, CDR2 SASEGT. This CDR3 contains 15 residues. V was cut by 3 bases and J by 0 bases, with 9 bases left in between. CDR3 DNA: TGTGCCAGCAGTGAGAAGACTTTCTCTGGAAACACCATATATTTT. It specifies CASSEKTFSGNTIYF.

The chain couples TRBV5-6 to TRBJ1-1; 10 bases fit TRBD1. There are 15 residues in the CDR3. Unmatched junction bases numbered 5, after V lost 2 bases and J lost 4 bases. CDR1 and CDR2 (germline): SGHDT, YYEEEE. CDR3 sequence reads: CASSLVWDRGTEAFF. Here the CDR3 DNA reads TGTGCCAGCAGCTTAGTGTGGGACAGGGGCACTGAAGCTTTCTTT.

DNA of the CDR3: TGTGCCAGCAGCTTGAGGACAGGGGAGACCGGGGAGCTGTTTTTT. It yields the protein CASSLRTGETGELFF. The chain employs TRBV5-4 and TRBJ2-2, with 9 bases matching TRBD1. Germline V gene data show CDR1 as SGHNT and CDR2 as YYREEE (reference sequence). V lost 1 base to trimming and J lost 5 bases; unmatched junction nucleotides: 3. The CDR3 runs 15 residues.

The V gene is TRBV5-5, the J gene TRBJ2-2, with 10 bases lining up with TRBD2. With 1 base clipped from V and 7 bases from J, the junction kept 7 bases outside the gene matches. Germline V gene data show CDR1 as SGHKS and CDR2 as YYEKEE (reference sequence). The CDR3 extends over 16 amino acids. The DNA for the CDR3 is TGTGCCAGCAGCTTGAGGCTAGCGGGAGTCTTCGGGGAGCTGTTTTTT. Encoded protein: CASSLRLAGVFGELFF.

DNA for the CDR3: TGTGCCAGCAGCTTAGTTCCAGGGGGGAACACTGAAGCTTTCTTT. It yields the protein CASSLVPGGNTEAFF. The chain joins TRBV11-1 to TRBJ1-1; 7 bases are shared with TRBD1. CDR3 length equals 15 residues. From germline, CDR1 is SGHAT and CDR2 FQDESV (reference sequence). J lost 1 base, V lost 1 base, and 3 bases had no gene match. Variable domain in full (rest from reference TRBV11-1 and TRBJ1-1): EAEVAQSPRYKITEKSQAVAFWCDPISGHATLYWYRQILGQGPELLVQFQDESVVDDSQLPKDRFSAERLKGVDSTLKIQPAELGDSAMYLCASSLVPGGNTEAFFGQGTRLTVV.

The chain couples TRBV15 to TRBJ1-2; D remains ambiguous. The CDR3 totals 13 residues. Trimming stripped 5 bases from V and 8 bases from J, with 15 bases between. In germline, CDR1 is LNHNV, CDR2 YYDKDF (reference sequence). Here the CDR3 reads CATSRAVPSGYTF. CDR3 coding DNA: TGTGCCACCAGCCGAGCGGTTCCCTCGGGCTACACCTTC.

This chain uses TRBV3-1 (or the pseudogene TRBV3-2) with TRBJ2-1, with 7 bases identical to TRBD2. The germline V gene has CDR1 LGHDT and CDR2 YNNKEL (reference sequence). This CDR3 comprises 13 residues. Trimming cost V 5 bases and J 10 bases; bases outside gene matches: 8. Here the CDR3 DNA reads TGTGCCAGCAGCGCTACTAGGGGAGGGGAGCAGTTCTTC. This translates into CASSATRGGEQFF.

CDR3 protein: CASSEWGTSIPALNQPQHF. The CDR3 DNA reads as TGTGCCAGCAGTGAATGGGGGACATCTATACCGGCACTCAATCAGCCCCAGCATTTT. The rearrangement uses TRBV6-1 and TRBJ1-5; perhaps TRBD1 as D (6 bases). The CDR3 has 19 residues. From germline, CDR1 is MNHNS and CDR2 SASEGT. Trimming cost V 2 bases and J 3 bases, with 23 bases left between them.

This clone was observed a handful of times. V gene TRBV6-1 combines with J gene TRBJ1-4; D is possibly TRBD1 (5 bases). Germline CDR1 reads MNHNS; CDR2 reads SASEGT. CDR3 size: 15 residues. The ends were cut back, 3 bases at V and 5 bases at J, with 13 bases in the middle. The CDR3 spells CASSDGRTQNEKLFF. The CDR3 DNA reads as TGTGCCAGCAGTGATGGTCGGACACAGAATGAAAAACTGTTTTTT.

V and J are TRBV7-3 and TRBJ2-2; 7 bases agree with TRBD2. Germline trimming cut 2 bases from V and 4 bases from J; bases unmatched to any gene: 7. Germline V gene data show CDR1 as SGHTA and CDR2 as FQGTGA. This CDR3 region has 16 residues. The CDR3 is CASSLFGGRGTGELFF. The CDR3 DNA sequence: TGTGCCAGCAGCTTATTCGGCGGGAGAGGCACCGGGGAGCTGTTTTTT.

The chain has TRBV5-1 and TRBJ2-7; 7 bases match TRBD1. After removal of 4 bases from V and 2 bases from J, the junction contained 6 bases not matched to a gene. The CDR3 is made up of 14 amino acids. Looked up from germline, CDR1 is SGHRS and CDR2 is YFSETQ. CDR3 loop: CASSPTGIPYEQYF. For the CDR3, the DNA is TGCGCCAGCAGCCCGACAGGGATTCCCTACGAGCAGTACTTC.

In the case of this clone: Different DNA sequences within this sample yield the same CDR3. The genes are TRBV3-1 (or the pseudogene TRBV3-2) and TRBJ2-3; D is undetermined. Germline-derived CDR1 and CDR2 are LGHDT and YNNKEL (reference sequence). This CDR3 has 13 amino acids. The germline V and J ends were trimmed by 2 bases and 1 base, with 4 bases remaining between them. The DNA of the CDR3 is TGTGCCAGCAGCCAACCAGGCACAGATACGCAGTATTTT. Protein: CASSQPGTDTQYF.

For this clone: Other DNA sequences of this sample code for an identical CDR3. The V gene is TRBV27, the J gene TRBJ2-7; the match to TRBD2 covers 7 bases. Germline CDR1 and CDR2: MNHEY and SMNVEV (reference sequence). The CDR3 has 13 amino acids. V lost 2 bases, J lost 4 bases, and 2 bases stayed unmatched. The DNA for the CDR3 is TGTGCCAGCAGTTTAGGGGGGGGATACGAGCAGTACTTC. It is translated as CASSLGGGYEQYF.

The chain joins TRBV11-1 to TRBJ2-1; TRBD1 agrees at 12 bases. The germline CDR1 and CDR2 sequences are SGHAT and FQDESV (reference sequence). The CDR3 spans 15 residues. J lost 9 bases, V lost 0 bases, and 3 bases had no gene match. CDR3: CASSLAGTGGFEQFF. DNA of the CDR3: TGTGCCAGCAGCTTAGCTGGGACAGGGGGCTTTGAGCAGTTCTTC.

The chain is built from TRBV5-1 and TRBJ2-7; perhaps TRBD2 as D (7 bases). Germline CDR1 SGHRS, CDR2 YFSETQ. The CDR3 loop spans 15 amino acids. V shed 6 bases and J shed 4 bases, with 20 bases lying between them. For the CDR3, the DNA is TGCGCCAGCACCCCGGGCCCGGGGGGCTTTTACGAGCAGTACTTC. Translation gives CASTPGPGGFYEQYF. Drawing the rest from reference TRBV5-1 and TRBJ2-7, the complete variable domain is KAGVTQTPRYLIKTRGQQVTLSCSPISGHRSVSWYQQTPGQGLQFLFEYFSETQRNKGNFPGRFSGRQFSNSRSEMNVSTLELGDSALYLCASTPGPGGFYEQYFGPGTRLTVT.

This clone was recorded at least ten times. The J gene is TRBJ1-4, the V gene TRBV10-1; the D gene is possibly TRBD1 (6 bases). V lost 4 bases, J lost 8 bases, and 14 bases lay in between. The germline CDR1 and CDR2 sequences are WNHNN and SYGVQD (reference sequence). The CDR3 consists of 14 residues. CDR3 region: CASSGTATAEKLFF. The CDR3 DNA sequence: TGCGCCAGCAGTGGGACAGCGACGGCCGAAAAACTGTTTTTT.

The chain has TRBV7-2 and TRBJ2-7, with TRBD1 matching 8 bases. The CDR3 length is 15 residues. V dropped 0 bases and J dropped 2; count of bases not matched to a gene: 3. Germline CDR1 is SGHTA and CDR2 is FQGNSA. In DNA form, the CDR3 reads TGTGCCAGCAGCTTAGCGGTGACAGGGGCCTACGAGCAGTACTTC. Residues: CASSLAVTGAYEQYF. Supplemented by reference TRBV7-2 and TRBJ2-7, the full variable domain reads GAGVSQSPSNKVTEKGKDVELRCDPISGHTALYWYRQSLGQGLEFLIYFQGNSAPDKSGLPSDRFSAERTGGSVSTLTIQRTQQEDSAVYLCASSLAVTGAYEQYFGPGTRLTVT.

The rearrangement links TRBV5-1 to TRBJ1-5; 10 nucleotides line up with TRBD1. The CDR3 runs 15 residues. Germline CDR1 and CDR2: SGHRS and YFSETQ. Trimming removed 4 bases from V and 6 bases from J; junction bases left unmatched: 7. The DNA of the CDR3 is TGCGCCAGCAGCCCTGGACAGGGGGGAAGTCAGCCCCAGCATTTT. As protein: CASSPGQGGSQPQHF.

The rearrangement uses TRBV5-5 and TRBJ1-5; D may be TRBD1 (6 bases). Germline V gene data show CDR1 as SGHKS and CDR2 as YYEKEE (reference sequence). The CDR3 spans 16 residues. Between the trimmed V and J ends, which lost 3 bases and 4 bases, there was a span of 17 bases. As DNA, the CDR3 is TGTGCCAGCAGCTCCGAGGCCGGGACAAGAAATCAGCCCCAGCATTTT. It translates to CASSSEAGTRNQPQHF.

The rearrangement links TRBV6-4 to TRBJ1-2; possibly TRBD1 for D (5 bases). V dropped 6 bases and J dropped 8 bases, with 16 bases sitting between them. Germline CDR1 is MRHNA and CDR2 is SNTAGT. CDR3 length equals 13 residues. The CDR3 sequence is CASSAGIGSGYTF. The CDR3 DNA follows: TGTGCCAGCAGCGCAGGGATAGGGTCGGGCTACACCTTC.

The chain uses TRBV25-1 and TRBJ1-2; 10 bases are a match to TRBD1. Germline CDR1 MGHDK, CDR2 SYGVNS. Trimming removed 3 bases from V and 3 bases from J; junction bases left unmatched: 7. The CDR3 is made up of 16 amino acids. Here the CDR3 DNA reads TGTGCCAGCAGTGATACCGACAGGGGGCGCTACTATGGCTACACCTTC. It translates to CASSDTDRGRYYGYTF.

The rearrangement links TRBV7-2 to TRBJ2-2, with D unclear. CDR3 length: 14 residues. V was shortened by 1 base and J by 2 bases, with 5 bases between the two germline ends. Germline V CDR1 and CDR2: SGHTA, FQGNSA. The CDR3 is CASSLDPNTGELFF. The CDR3 bases are TGTGCCAGCAGCTTAGATCCAAACACCGGGGAGCTGTTTTTT.